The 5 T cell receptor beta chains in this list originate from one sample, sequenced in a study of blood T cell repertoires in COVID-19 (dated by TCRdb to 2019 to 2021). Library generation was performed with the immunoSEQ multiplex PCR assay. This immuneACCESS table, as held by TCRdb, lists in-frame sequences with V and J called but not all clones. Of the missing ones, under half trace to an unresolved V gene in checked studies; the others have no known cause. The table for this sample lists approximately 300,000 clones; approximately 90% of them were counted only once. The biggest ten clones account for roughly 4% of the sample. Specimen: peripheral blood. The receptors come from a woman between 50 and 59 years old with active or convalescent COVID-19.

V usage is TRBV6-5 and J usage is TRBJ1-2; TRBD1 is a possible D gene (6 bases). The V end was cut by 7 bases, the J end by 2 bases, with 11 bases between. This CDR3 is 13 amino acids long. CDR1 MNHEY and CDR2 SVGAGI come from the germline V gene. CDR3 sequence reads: CASTNGQNYGYTF. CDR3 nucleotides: TGTGCCAGCACTAACGGACAGAACTATGGCTACACCTTC.

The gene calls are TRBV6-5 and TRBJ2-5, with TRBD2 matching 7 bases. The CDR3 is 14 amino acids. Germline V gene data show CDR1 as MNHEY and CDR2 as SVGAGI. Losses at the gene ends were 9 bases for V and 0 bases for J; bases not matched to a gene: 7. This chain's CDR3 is CASILAQYQETQYF. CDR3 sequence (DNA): TGTGCCAGTATACTAGCGCAGTACCAAGAGACCCAGTACTTC.

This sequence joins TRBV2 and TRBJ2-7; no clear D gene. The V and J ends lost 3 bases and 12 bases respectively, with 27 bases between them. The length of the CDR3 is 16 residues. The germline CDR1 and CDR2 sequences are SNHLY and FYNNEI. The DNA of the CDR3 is TGTGCCAGCAGTGATTTAACTTCCGGTCCCGAAATTGATCGGTACTTC. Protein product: CASSDLTSGPEIDRYF.

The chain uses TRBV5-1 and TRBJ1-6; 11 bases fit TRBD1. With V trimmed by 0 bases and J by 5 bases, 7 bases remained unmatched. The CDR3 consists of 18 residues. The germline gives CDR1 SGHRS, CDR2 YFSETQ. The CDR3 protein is CASSLAGGQGVNNSPLHF. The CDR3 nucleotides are TGCGCCAGCAGCTTGGCCGGGGGACAGGGGGTTAATAATTCACCCCTCCACTTT.

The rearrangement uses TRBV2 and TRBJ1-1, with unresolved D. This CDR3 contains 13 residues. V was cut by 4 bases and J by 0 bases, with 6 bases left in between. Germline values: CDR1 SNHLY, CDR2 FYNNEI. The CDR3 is CASSGGLNTEAFF. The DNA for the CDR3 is TGTGCCAGCAGTGGTGGCCTGAACACTGAAGCTTTCTTT.